This is a list of T cell receptor beta chains from one sample in a study of T cell changes during pregnancy in multiple sclerosis. Here immunoSEQ multiplex PCR was the method, and the copy in TCRdb shows in-frame clones only, minus some. The sample lists about 79,000 clones, 75% to 95% occurring once. The sample in question was CD4+ T cells from peripheral blood mononuclear cells, obtained in the second trimester of pregnancy. The receptors were sampled from a female donor with multiple sclerosis, enrolled in a pregnancy study. Both conserved end residues are part of each CDR3. A D gene is named only where the DNA matches it firmly. A row's size may be missing; if present it is once, few, many or a size class.

V	D	J	size	DNA	CDR3
TRBV7-8	NA	TRBJ1-2	NA	TGTGCCAGCAGCCCGATCACAGGGACCTATGGCTACACCTTC	CASSPITGTYGYTF
TRBV11-3	NA	TRBJ2-5	NA	TGTGCCAGCAGCTTAGTCCTACAAGAGACCCAGTACTTC	CASSLVLQETQYF
TRBV6-4	TRBD1	TRBJ2-7	NA	TGTGCCAGCAGTGACTCGAAGACAGGGTCCTACGAGCAGTACTTC	CASSDSKTGSYEQYF
TRBV28	NA	TRBJ1-4	NA	TGTGCCAGCAGTAGGGGGGGAACTAATGAAAAACTGTTTTTT	CASSRGGTNEKLFF
TRBV2	TRBD1	TRBJ2-2	NA	TGTGCCAGCAGGGGACAGGGGTGGACCGGGGAGCTGTTTTTT	CASRGQGWTGELFF
TRBV5-1	NA	TRBJ2-7	few	TGCGCCAGCAGCCCGGGACTTACAACCTACGAGCAGTACTTC	CASSPGLTTYEQYF
TRBV5-6	TRBD1	TRBJ1-1	NA	TGTGCCAGCAGCTTGCCGAGACAGGGGCTAGGTGACACTGAAGCTTTCTTT	CASSLPRQGLGDTEAFF
TRBV20-1	NA	TRBJ2-5	NA	TGCAGTGGGCAGGGGCAAGAGACCCAGTACTTC	CSGQGQETQYF
TRBV7-2	NA	TRBJ2-1	NA	TGTGCCAGCAGCTTAAATGGCTTTGAGCAGTTCTTC	CASSLNGFEQFF
TRBV9	TRBD2	TRBJ2-3	NA	TGTGCCAGCAGTATCGAGCGGGGAGATACGCAGTATTTT	CASSIERGDTQYF
TRBV18	TRBD1	TRBJ1-2	NA	TGTGCCAGCTCACCAGGGACAGGGGAGAGCTACACCTTC	CASSPGTGESYTF
TRBV10-3	TRBD2	TRBJ2-3	NA	TGTGCCATCAGTGTCGGGGGACTAGGGGCGACAGATACGCAGTATTTT	CAISVGGLGATDTQYF
TRBV11-3	NA	TRBJ1-3	once	TGTGCCAGCAGCATCATGTCCGGTCTCACGCTCTCTGGAAACACCATATATTTT	CASSIMSGLTLSGNTIYF
TRBV28	NA	TRBJ2-7	NA	TGTGCCAGCAGTTTATATATCGAGCAGTACTTC	CASSLYIEQYF
TRBV30	NA	TRBJ2-1	NA	TGTGCCTGGAGTGGGCAGGGAAGGGGGGGTGAGCAGTTCTTC	CAWSGQGRGGEQFF